This T cell receptor (beta chain) comes out of a study of shared clonotypes between healthy human individuals (dated by TCRdb to about 2020). With respect to the entire study: The cohort included three men and a couple of women between 18 and 49 years of age. For each donor, three plates each were used for CD4 naive and CD4 memory, two plates were used for CD8 naive, and one plate was used for CD8 memory. Blood TCR repertoires of four to six healthy adults were deeply sequenced to estimate repertoire size and the extent of clonotype sharing between individuals. To increase sequencing depth and limit assay-specific biases, different laboratories used diverse techniques to prepare libraries and sequence TCR repertoires. Each donor's leukapheresis produced roughly between roughly 0.85 and 10 billion PBMCs.

In regard to this clone: The antigen it binds to is not known. No base quality values were provided; no much bigger clone lies one nucleotide off.

Overall results and qualifications from the work: The genetic and exposure-history diversity represented was limited by the small number of donors. Rarefaction of sorted-subset datasets indicated incomplete sequencing despite the large sequencing depth. Roughly 5% of naive CD4, 3.5% of naive CD8, roughly 2.4% of memory CD4, and 0.35% to 0.4% of memory CD8 clonotypes were shared across a few donors. Sampling was restricted to blood, and TCR repertoires in tissues likely differ from the TCR repertoires found in blood. Naive subsets generally had larger estimated clonotype richness than memory subsets did. Pairwise subsampling led to the expectation that sequencing depth would affect the degree of clonotype sharing among donors. Compared with non-shared clonotypes, clonotypes shared by all four sorted-subset donors had higher generation probabilities.

Donors were healthy HIV-negative adults with no recently reported acute infections or vaccinations. Every donor was a Caucasian adult living in Nashville, Tennessee, USA. CD4+ T cells were enriched through magnetic negative selection, after which naive cells were positively selected on CD45RA and the remaining negative fraction served as the memory subset. Blood was obtained by leukapheresis, after which PBMCs were separated by Ficoll-Histopaque density gradient centrifugation and cryopreserved in liquid nitrogen vapor phase. Analytical flow cytometry was used to check the purity and quantity of every magnetically sorted T cell population. From each sorted fraction, genomic DNA was isolated and quantified by UV absorbance on a Nanodrop 2000c. Using the deep immunoSEQ assay, multiplex PCR amplified TCR CDR3 regions from genomic DNA. Genomic DNA extracted from each cell subset was distributed evenly over all wells of several immunoSEQ 96-well plates, and each plate served as one replicate. For sorted subsets, approximately 0.2 ug of genomic DNA, equivalent to 25,000 to 35,000 T cell genomes, went into each replicate PCR. Purified libraries were measured with a Qubit 3.0 fluorometer, size-checked on a Bioanalyzer 2100, and measured again with the KAPA Library Quantification kit. Each immunoSEQ 96-well plate was sequenced on its own single-read 150-cycle Illumina NextSeq 550 flow cell. In the source study's methods: Because the immunoSEQ output included only junctional sequences and no quality scores, the filtering could not be the same as the filtering used for full-length reads. To assign V/J genes and CDR3, sequences were annotated using PyIR, a Python wrapper for IgBLAST v1.9, with IMGT germline references. Reads with weak V/J assignments (E-value above 1e-6), missing CDR3, stop codons, out-of-frame junctions, or ambiguous translated residues were removed. V3J clonotypes were defined as sequences sharing an identical inferred V gene, J gene, and CDR3 amino acid sequence. The percentage overlap between two repertoires was calculated by dividing the number of shared unique clonotypes by the size of the smaller repertoire. Repertoire richness was assessed with RTK rarefaction, the Chao1 estimator, and Recon v2.1 estimates of unobserved clonotypes. Generation probabilities for all TCRbeta clonotypes obtained by the gDNA method from several donors were computed using OLGA. Entries here come from immuneACCESS through TCRdb and include only in-frame sequences with V and J called. Some clones fail to appear in such tables; in the studies checked, an unresolved V gene covers under half of the shortfall, and the cause of the remainder is unknown. That table supplies the V and J calls and clone size; D and trimming were determined from the DNA. The sample table contains about 1.5 million clones; only one count was recorded for approximately 98% of them. The ten biggest clones cover 0.45% of the sample.

CDR1 is given as SGHTA and CDR2 as FQGNSA, both from the germline V gene. The V end loses 8 bases and the J end loses 4 bases, and a stretch of 16 bases separates them. From its cysteine to its phenylalanine, the CDR3 spans 14 amino acids. Only CDR3 DNA is held: 42 bases, read in frame from base 1. The receptor chain draws on TRBV7-2 and TRBJ2-3; the D segment could be TRBD1, given 5 matching bases. The TCR comes from a man in his thirties or forties in good health. The sequenced sample consisted of naive CD4+ T cells sorted from blood. The cell subset or site tag for this specimen amounts to: CD45RA+ positively selected. The DNA sequence is given as TGTGCCAGCCAGGGCGAAGCGTGGTCAGATACGCAGTATTTT. This encodes CASQGEAWSDTQYF. With the portions outside the CDR3 filled from the reference TRBV7-2 and TRBJ2-3 genes, the complete variable region becomes GAGVSQSPSNKVTEKGKDVELRCDPISGHTALYWYRQSLGQGLEFLIYFQGNSAPDKSGLPSDRFSAERTGGSVSTLTIQRTQQEDSAVYLCASQGEAWSDTQYFGPGTRLTVL.